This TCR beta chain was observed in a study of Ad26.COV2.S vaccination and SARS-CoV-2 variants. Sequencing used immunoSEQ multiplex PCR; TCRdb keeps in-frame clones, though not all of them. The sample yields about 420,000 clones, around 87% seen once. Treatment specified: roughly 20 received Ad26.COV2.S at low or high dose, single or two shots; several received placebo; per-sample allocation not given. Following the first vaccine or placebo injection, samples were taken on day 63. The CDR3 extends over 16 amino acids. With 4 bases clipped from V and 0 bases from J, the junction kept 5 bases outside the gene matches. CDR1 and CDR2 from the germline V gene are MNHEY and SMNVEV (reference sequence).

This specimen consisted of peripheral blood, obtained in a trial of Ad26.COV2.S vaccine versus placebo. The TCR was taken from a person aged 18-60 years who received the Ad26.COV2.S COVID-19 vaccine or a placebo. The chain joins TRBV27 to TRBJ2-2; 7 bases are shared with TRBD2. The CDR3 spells CASSWPSGTNTGELFF. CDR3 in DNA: TGTGCCAGCAGTTGGCCTAGCGGTACGAACACCGGGGAGCTGTTTTTT.